This TCR beta chain was found in a study of shared clonotypes between healthy human individuals. About this clone itself: Its specificity is not known.

V was cut by 0 bases and J by 1 base, with 12 bases left in between. The CDR3 has 16 amino acids. Per the germline V gene, CDR1 is SGHTA and CDR2 is FQGNSA. Terminally differentiated effector memory CD45RA+ cells were left out of the naive CD8 fraction, which was CD45RO-negative and positively selected for CCR7. A deep-level run was used for the assay. Sorted-subset replicate PCRs used around 200 ng DNA, some 33,000 T cell genomes. TCRdb's table, derived via immunoSEQ multiplex PCR, lists solely in-frame clones and lacks some. The data hold about 2 million clones, with over 85% observed a single time. The study, taken as a whole, reports: Some clonotypes were shared by all four sorted-subset donors, while others were not shared. The non-shared ones had lower generation probabilities than the shared ones. Rarefaction demonstrated incomplete sorted-subset sequencing despite large depth.

The V and J genes are TRBV7-2 and TRBJ1-1; maybe TRBD1 (5 bases). The sample comprised naive CD8+ T cells sorted from blood. The origin of this receptor is a man aged 18 to 30 in good health. The CDR3 loop is CASSLAGLRGNTEAFF. The CDR3 nucleotides are TGTGCCAGCAGCTTAGCCGGATTAAGGGGGAACACTGAAGCTTTCTTT.